A single sample gave rise to the 19 T cell receptor beta chains below, sequenced in a study of cytomegalovirus exposure and HLA in healthy donors (dated by TCRdb to 2016 to 2017). Library generation was performed with the immunoSEQ multiplex PCR assay. A mixture of 60 forward primers for TCR Vbeta segments and 13 reverse primers for TCR Jbeta segments was used in the multiplex PCR. TCRdb took this table from immuneACCESS and kept in-frame rearrangements with V and J called. Such tables lack part of the clones; where checked against another copy, unresolved V genes explain under half of the gap, and the rest is unexplained. The sample includes 100,000 to 150,000 clones, with 15% observed a single time. Under 2.5% of the sample belongs to the ten largest clones. Sequencing was carried out using PBMCs. These receptors were obtained from a woman aged 18 to 35 in good health and CMV-seronegative.

The genes are TRBV27 and TRBJ2-5; 9 nucleotides match TRBD2. J gave up 5 bases and V 5 bases, and 12 bases lay outside the gene matches. CDR1 and CDR2 (germline): MNHEY, SMNVEV (reference sequence). CDR3 length: 16 amino acids. This chain's CDR3 is CASSPGGSGRGETQYF. The DNA for the CDR3 is TGTGCCAGCAGTCCTGGGGGTAGCGGGAGAGGGGAGACCCAGTACTTC.

The chain uses TRBV11-3 and TRBJ2-3, with 10 bases that match TRBD1. The CDR3 has 14 residues. CDR1 is SGHNT, CDR2 YENEEA, per germline. The J segment lost 5 bases and the V segment lost 5 bases, leaving 4 bases of the junction unmatched. The CDR3 loop reads CASSRDRGQDTQYF. The CDR3 DNA sequence: TGTGCCAGCAGCCGGGACAGGGGACAAGATACGCAGTATTTT.

This clone was seen a handful of times. The gene calls are TRBV12-5 and TRBJ2-1, with TRBD2 as a possible D gene (5 bases). The CDR3 runs 12 residues. CDR1 is LGHNT and CDR2 is FRNRAP in the germline V gene. V was cut by 3 bases and J by 10 bases, with 10 bases left in between. DNA for the CDR3: TGTGCTAGTGGTTTTTCGCCGGGAGAGCAGTTCTTC. It is translated as CASGFSPGEQFF.

In the case of this clone: At the DNA level, this CDR3 is encoded by other sequences in the same sample as well. The V call is TRBV7-3, the J call TRBJ1-1; the D gene is possibly TRBD1 (6 bases). There are 12 residues in the CDR3. Germline CDR1 reads SGHTA; CDR2 reads FQGTGA. V lost 5 bases to trimming and J lost 8 bases, with 12 bases between them. The CDR3 sequence: CASSLRGGEAFF. The CDR3 nucleotides are TGTGCCAGCAGCCTCCGGGGGGGCGAAGCTTTCTTT.

This clone was seen a handful of times. The rearrangement joins TRBV7-8 to TRBJ1-2; 8 nucleotides agree with TRBD1. The CDR3 is 15 amino acids. Germline V gene lookup returns CDR1 SGHVS and CDR2 FQNEAQ. After removal of 2 bases from V and 7 bases from J, the junction contained 9 bases not matched to a gene. The chain's CDR3 is CASSLLRAGGSGYTF. The DNA for the CDR3 is TGTGCCAGCAGCTTACTTCGAGCAGGGGGCTCTGGCTACACCTTC. Together with reference TRBV7-8 and TRBJ1-2, the CDR3 gives the full variable domain: GAGVSQSPRYKVAKRGQDVALRCDPISGHVSLFWYQQALGQGPEFLTYFQNEAQLDKSGLPSDRFFAERPEGSVSTLKIQRTQQEDSAVYLCASSLLRAGGSGYTFGSGTRLTVV.

V gene TRBV6-1 combines with J gene TRBJ1-5; D is undetermined. The length of the CDR3 is 15 residues. The germline CDR1 and CDR2 sequences are MNHNS and SASEGT. The V end was cut by 1 base, the J end by 2 bases, with 9 bases between. DNA for the CDR3: TGTGCCAGCAGTGAAGGTCTGTCGGGCAATCAGCCCCAGCATTTT. Its protein is CASSEGLSGNQPQHF.

The chain combines TRBV28 with TRBJ2-3, with D hard to call. The ends were cut back, 3 bases at V and 1 base at J, with 11 bases in the middle. Germline CDR1 MDHEN, CDR2 SYDVKM. This CDR3 has 15 amino acids. The CDR3 spells CASSFSGAGTDTQYF. CDR3 DNA: TGTGCCAGCAGTTTTTCAGGCGCTGGCACAGATACGCAGTATTTT.

The table lists this clone with a few counts. V and J are TRBV7-9 and TRBJ2-7, with D perhaps TRBD1 (5 bases). The length of the CDR3 is 15 residues. Germline loops: CDR1 SEHNR, CDR2 FQNEAQ (reference sequence). Trimming shortened V by 0 bases and J by 5 bases, and 14 bases separated the two germline ends. Written as DNA, the CDR3 is TGTGCCAGCAGCTTAGCGCTACGGCAGGGCGACGAGCAGTACTTC. Translating it yields CASSLALRQGDEQYF.

This rearrangement joins TRBV14 to TRBJ2-3; TRBD2 aligns across 7 bases. This CDR3 spans 15 amino acids. Per germline, CDR1 SGHDN and CDR2 FVKESK. The J segment lost 3 bases and the V segment lost 5 bases, leaving 8 bases of the junction unmatched. Here the CDR3 reads CASSTSGEGTDTQYF. In nucleotides, the CDR3 is TGTGCCAGCAGCACTAGTGGGGAGGGGACAGATACGCAGTATTTT.

The chain joins TRBV6-1 to TRBJ2-7; 11 bases line up with TRBD2. This CDR3 has 15 amino acids. Unmatched junction bases numbered 6, after V lost 5 bases and J lost 3 bases. From germline, CDR1 is MNHNS and CDR2 SASEGT. CDR3 amino acids: CASSTTGTSGYEQYF. CDR3 DNA: TGTGCCAGCAGTACTACCGGGACTAGCGGCTACGAGCAGTACTTC.

CDR3 sequence (DNA): TGCGCCAGCAGCCAAGGGGGGGACAGGGAAAGCTACACCTTC. This translates into CASSQGGDRESYTF. J is TRBJ1-2 and V is TRBV4-3; 9 positions agree with TRBD1. This CDR3 contains 14 residues. Germline V gene sequence: CDR1 LGHNA, CDR2 YSLEER. The V segment lost 1 base and the J segment 9 bases; nucleotides outside the gene matches: 6.

This clone was counted a few times. This chain joins TRBV30 and TRBJ1-1, with a weak D call TRBD1 (6 bases). Looked up from germline, CDR1 is GTSNPN and CDR2 is SVGIG (reference sequence). V shed 5 bases and J shed 6 bases, with 16 bases lying between them. This CDR3 has 13 amino acids. The CDR3 here is CAWVKQGRAEAFF. The CDR3 DNA reads as TGTGCCTGGGTGAAACAGGGACGGGCTGAAGCTTTCTTT.

In its sample, this clone was seen a few times. The chain carries TRBV5-4 and TRBJ2-7, with TRBD2 as a possible D gene (6 bases). This CDR3 comprises 16 residues. V lost 0 bases, J lost 0 bases, and 13 bases lay in between. CDR1 SGHNT and CDR2 YYREEE come from the germline V gene (reference sequence). CDR3 in DNA: TGTGCCAGCAGCTTGGAGGTTAGCGGAAGCTCCTACGAGCAGTACTTC. As protein: CASSLEVSGSSYEQYF.

The CDR3 DNA is TGTGCCAGCAGCCCGAATGAGGCGCCCTACGAGCAGTACTTC. Its protein is CASSPNEAPYEQYF. The J gene is TRBJ2-7, the V gene TRBV7-9; no clear D. CDR3 length: 14 amino acids. The V and J ends lost 5 bases and 2 bases respectively, with 13 bases between them. The germline V gene encodes CDR1 SEHNR and CDR2 FQNEAQ (reference sequence).

This clone has only a few counts. V is TRBV28 and J is TRBJ2-7; no reliable D call. This CDR3 is 14 amino acids long. Germline values: CDR1 MDHEN, CDR2 SYDVKM. With 2 bases removed from V and 2 bases from J, the gap between germline ends came to 10 bases. CDR3 sequence: CASSLEPRAYEQYF. The CDR3 DNA reads TGTGCCAGCAGTTTAGAGCCCCGGGCCTACGAGCAGTACTTC.

This clone has a handful of counts. CDR3 region: CASSFSRGSYNEQFF. CDR3 DNA: TGCGCCAGCAGCTTCAGCAGGGGCTCCTACAATGAGCAGTTCTTC. This chain uses TRBV5-1 with TRBJ2-1; perhaps TRBD1 as D (6 bases). CDR1 SGHRS and CDR2 YFSETQ come from the germline V gene. Trimming left V 2 bases short and J 0 bases short, with 9 bases between. The CDR3 contains 15 residues.

This clone was picked up a small number of times. The gene calls are TRBV28 and TRBJ1-4; the D is unclear. This CDR3 spans 16 amino acids. V was clipped by 2 bases and J by 1 base, with 11 bases between them. Germline V gives CDR1 MDHEN, CDR2 SYDVKM. CDR3 sequence reads: CASSLGSLVTNEKLFF. DNA of the CDR3: TGTGCCAGCAGTTTAGGCTCATTGGTAACTAATGAAAAACTGTTTTTT.

This clone has more than one count but fewer than ten. This sequence joins TRBV30 and TRBJ2-7; 9 bases are a match to TRBD1. The germline gives CDR1 GTSNPN, CDR2 SVGIG (reference sequence). J lost 4 bases, V lost 7 bases, and 8 bases had no gene match. This CDR3 region has 13 residues. The CDR3 sequence is CASTGTGLYEQYF. The CDR3 region has the DNA TGTGCCTCTACCGGGACAGGGCTTTACGAGCAGTACTTC. The full variable domain, in which reference TRBV30 and TRBJ2-7 provide the parts outside the CDR3, is SQTIHQWPATLVQPVGSPLSLECTVEGTSNPNLYWYRQAAGRGLQLLFYSVGIGQISSEVPQNLSASRPQDRQFILSSKKLLLSDSGFYLCASTGTGLYEQYFGPGTRLTVT.

V and J are TRBV2 and TRBJ2-7; 8 nucleotides line up with TRBD2. CDR1 is SNHLY and CDR2 is FYNNEI in the germline V gene. Unmatched junction bases numbered 11, after V lost 2 bases and J lost 2 bases. The CDR3 contains 17 residues. CDR3 amino acids: CASSELAGPDSTYEQYF. The CDR3 DNA reads as TGTGCCAGCAGTGAACTAGCGGGTCCCGACAGCACCTACGAGCAGTACTTC.